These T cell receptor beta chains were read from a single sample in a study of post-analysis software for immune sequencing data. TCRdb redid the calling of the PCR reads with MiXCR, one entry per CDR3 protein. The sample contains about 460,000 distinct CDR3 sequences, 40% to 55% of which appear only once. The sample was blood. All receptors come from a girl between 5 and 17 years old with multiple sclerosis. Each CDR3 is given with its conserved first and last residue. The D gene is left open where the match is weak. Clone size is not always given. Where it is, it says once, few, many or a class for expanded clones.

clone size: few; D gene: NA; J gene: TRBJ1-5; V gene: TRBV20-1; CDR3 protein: CSASRQINQPQHF; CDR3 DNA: TGCAGTGCTAGTCGACAGATCAATCAGCCCCAGCATTTT
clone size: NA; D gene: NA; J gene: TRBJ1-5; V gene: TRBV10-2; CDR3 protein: CASSESIGFSNQPQHF; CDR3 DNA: TGCGCCAGCAGTGAGTCAATAGGGTTTAGCAATCAGCCCCAGCATTTT
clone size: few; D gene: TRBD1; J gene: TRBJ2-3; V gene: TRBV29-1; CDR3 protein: CSVSVGTGSTDTQYF; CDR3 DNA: TGCAGCGTTTCGGTTGGGACAGGGAGCACAGATACGCAGTATTTT
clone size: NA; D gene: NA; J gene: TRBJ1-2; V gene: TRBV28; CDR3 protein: CASSLPGSYGYTF; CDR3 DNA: TGTGCCAGCAGTTTGCCCGGGAGCTATGGCTACACCTTC
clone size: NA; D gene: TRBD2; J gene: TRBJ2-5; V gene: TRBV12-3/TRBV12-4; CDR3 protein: CASSGTSGGQETQYF; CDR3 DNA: TGTGCCAGCAGTGGGACTAGCGGGGGCCAAGAGACCCAGTACTTC
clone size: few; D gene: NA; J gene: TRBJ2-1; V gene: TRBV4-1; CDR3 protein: CASSTKEISVGHNEQFF; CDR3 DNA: TGCGCCAGCAGCACCAAGGAAATCAGCGTGGGACACAATGAGCAGTTCTTC
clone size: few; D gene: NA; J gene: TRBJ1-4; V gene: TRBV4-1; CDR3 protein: CASSQEWGGNEKLFF; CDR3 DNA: TGCGCCAGCAGCCAAGAATGGGGAGGGAATGAAAAACTGTTTTTT
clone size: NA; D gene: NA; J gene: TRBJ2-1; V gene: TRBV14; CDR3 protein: CASSGALHNEQFF; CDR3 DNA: TGTGCCAGCAGCGGAGCACTCCACAATGAGCAGTTCTTC
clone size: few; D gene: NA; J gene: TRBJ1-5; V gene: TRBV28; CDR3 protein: CATLASHGVNQPQHF; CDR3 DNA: TGTGCCACCCTGGCATCGCACGGGGTCAATCAGCCCCAGCATTTT
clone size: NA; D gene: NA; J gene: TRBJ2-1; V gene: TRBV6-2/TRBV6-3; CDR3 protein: CASSSLRVGGDEQFF; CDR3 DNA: TGTGCCAGCAGTTCCCTCCGAGTGGGGGGCGATGAGCAGTTCTTC
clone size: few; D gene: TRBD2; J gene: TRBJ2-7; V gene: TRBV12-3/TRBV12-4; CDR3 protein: CASSWTSGIYEQYF; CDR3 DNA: TGTGCCAGCAGTTGGACTAGCGGGATCTACGAGCAGTACTTC
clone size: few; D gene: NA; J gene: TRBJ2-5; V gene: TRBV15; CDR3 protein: CATSSPLAQNQETQYF; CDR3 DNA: TGTGCCACCAGCAGCCCCTTAGCCCAAAACCAAGAGACCCAGTACTTC
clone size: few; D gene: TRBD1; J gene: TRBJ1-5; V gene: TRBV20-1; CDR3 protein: CSARRTGNQPRHF; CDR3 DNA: TGCAGTGCTAGACGGACAGGCAATCAGCCCCGGCATTTT
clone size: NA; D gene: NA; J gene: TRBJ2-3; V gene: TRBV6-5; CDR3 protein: CASSYSGQLGNTQYF; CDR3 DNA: TGTGCCAGCAGTTACTCCGGCCAACTTGGAAATACGCAGTATTTT
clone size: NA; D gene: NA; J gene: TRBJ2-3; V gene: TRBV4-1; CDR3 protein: CASGQTGGGVDTQYF; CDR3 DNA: TGCGCCAGCGGCCAAACAGGAGGGGGTGTGGATACGCAGTATTTT
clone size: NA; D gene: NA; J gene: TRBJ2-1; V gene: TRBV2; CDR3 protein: CASTGVGRHNEQFF; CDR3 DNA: TGTGCCAGCACAGGGGTGGGCCGCCACAATGAGCAGTTCTTC
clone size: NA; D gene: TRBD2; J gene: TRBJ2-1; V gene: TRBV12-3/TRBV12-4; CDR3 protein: CASSGLAGSSYNEQFF; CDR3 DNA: TGTGCCAGCAGTGGACTAGCGGGTAGCTCCTACAATGAGCAGTTCTTC
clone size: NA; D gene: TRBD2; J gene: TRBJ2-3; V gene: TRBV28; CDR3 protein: CASSIRTSSTSTDTQYF; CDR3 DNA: TGTGCCAGCAGTATACGGACTAGCTCGACTAGCACAGATACGCAGTATTTT
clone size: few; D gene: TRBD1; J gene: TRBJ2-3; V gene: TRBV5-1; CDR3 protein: CASSFGQGVDTQYF; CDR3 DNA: TGCGCCAGCAGCTTCGGACAGGGGGTTGATACGCAGTATTTT
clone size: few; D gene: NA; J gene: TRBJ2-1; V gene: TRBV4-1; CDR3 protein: CASSQVSDTTSSYNEQFF; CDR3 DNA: TGCGCCAGCAGCCAAGTATCTGATACGACAAGCTCCTACAATGAGCAGTTCTTC
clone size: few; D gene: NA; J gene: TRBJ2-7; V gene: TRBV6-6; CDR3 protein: CASSFWTESSYEQYF; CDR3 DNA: TGTGCCAGCAGTTTTTGGACAGAAAGCTCCTACGAGCAGTACTTC
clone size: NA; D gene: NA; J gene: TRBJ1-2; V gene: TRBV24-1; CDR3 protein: CATSRSPSNYGYTF; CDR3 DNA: TGTGCCACCAGCCGCAGCCCATCTAACTATGGCTACACCTTC
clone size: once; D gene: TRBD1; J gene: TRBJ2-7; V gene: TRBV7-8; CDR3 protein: CASSLGDRGNDEQYF; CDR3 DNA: TGTGCCAGCAGCTTAGGGGACAGGGGTAACGACGAGCAGTACTTC
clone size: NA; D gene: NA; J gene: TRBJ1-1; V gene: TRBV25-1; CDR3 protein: CASSGSGLNTEAFF; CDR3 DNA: TGTGCCAGCAGTGGATCCGGGTTGAACACTGAAGCTTTCTTT
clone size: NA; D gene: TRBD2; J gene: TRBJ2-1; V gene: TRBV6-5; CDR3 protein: CASSYSGLAGDEQFF; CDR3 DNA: TGTGCCAGCAGTTACTCGGGACTAGCGGGAGATGAGCAGTTCTTC
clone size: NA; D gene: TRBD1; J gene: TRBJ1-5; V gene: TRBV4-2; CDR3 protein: CASSQYSGQGDNQPQHF; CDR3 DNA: TGTGCCAGCAGCCAATATTCGGGACAGGGAGACAATCAGCCCCAGCATTTT
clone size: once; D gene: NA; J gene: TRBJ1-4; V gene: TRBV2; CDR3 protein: CASSEVSQTNEKLFF; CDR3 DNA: TGTGCCAGCAGTGAAGTTTCACAGACTAATGAAAAACTGTTTTTT
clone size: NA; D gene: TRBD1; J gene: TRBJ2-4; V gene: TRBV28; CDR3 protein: CASSKRQGTKNIQYF; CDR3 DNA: TGTGCCAGCAGTAAGCGACAGGGAACCAAAAACATTCAGTACTTC
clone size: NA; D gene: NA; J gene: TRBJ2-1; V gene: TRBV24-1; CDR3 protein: CATSDPGYEQFF; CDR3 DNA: TGTGCCACCAGTGATCCGGGGTATGAGCAGTTCTTC
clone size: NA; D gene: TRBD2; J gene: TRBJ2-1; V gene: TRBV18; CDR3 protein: CASSPLLAGGRDEQFF; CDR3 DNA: TGTGCCAGCTCACCCTTACTAGCGGGAGGGAGAGATGAGCAGTTCTTC
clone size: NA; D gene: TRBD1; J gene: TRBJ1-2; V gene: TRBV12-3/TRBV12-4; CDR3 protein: CASSFRQGDGYTF; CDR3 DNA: TGTGCCAGCAGTTTCCGACAGGGGGATGGCTACACCTTC
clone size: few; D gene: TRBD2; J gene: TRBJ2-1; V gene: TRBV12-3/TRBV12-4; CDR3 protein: CASILGGLAAYNEQFF; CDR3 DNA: TGTGCCAGCATCCTGGGTGGGCTAGCGGCCTACAATGAGCAGTTCTTC
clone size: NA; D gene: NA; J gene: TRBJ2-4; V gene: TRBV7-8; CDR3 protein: CAGSLAGETGEQYF; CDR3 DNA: TGTGCCGGCAGCTTAGCTGGGGAGACGGGTGAGCAGTACTTC
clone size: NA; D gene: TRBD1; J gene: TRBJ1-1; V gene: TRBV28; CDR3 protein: CASRLQGALRAFF; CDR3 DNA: TGTGCCAGCAGGCTACAGGGGGCCCTTCGAGCTTTCTTT
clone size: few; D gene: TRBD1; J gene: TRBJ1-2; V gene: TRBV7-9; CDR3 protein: CASSLTGGRGYTF; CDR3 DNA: TGTGCCAGCAGCTTAACAGGGGGCAGAGGCTACACCTTC
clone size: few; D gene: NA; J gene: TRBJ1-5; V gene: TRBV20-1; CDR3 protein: CSASKGHILYSNQPQHF; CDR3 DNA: TGCAGTGCTAGTAAGGGACACATCCTTTATAGCAATCAGCCCCAGCATTTT
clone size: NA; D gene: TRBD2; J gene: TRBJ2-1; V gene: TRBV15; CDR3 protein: CATSRLRENNEQFF; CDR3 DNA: TGTGCCACCAGCAGATTGCGGGAGAACAATGAGCAGTTCTTC
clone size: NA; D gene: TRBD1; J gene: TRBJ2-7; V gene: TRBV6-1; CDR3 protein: CASSVPGTGRHEQYF; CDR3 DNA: TGTGCCAGCAGTGTCCCCGGGACAGGGCGGCACGAGCAGTACTTC
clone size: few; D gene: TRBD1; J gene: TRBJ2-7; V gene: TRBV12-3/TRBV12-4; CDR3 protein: CASSSRDRGVYEQYF; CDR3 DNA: TGTGCCAGCAGTTCCCGGGACAGGGGCGTCTACGAGCAGTACTTC
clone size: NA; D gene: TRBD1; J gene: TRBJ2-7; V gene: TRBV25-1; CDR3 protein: CASSPRDRVYEQYF; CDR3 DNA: TGTGCCAGCAGTCCTAGGGACAGGGTCTACGAGCAGTACTTC
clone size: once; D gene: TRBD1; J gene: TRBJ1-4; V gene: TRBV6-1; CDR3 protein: CASRKDRETNEKLFF; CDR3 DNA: TGTGCCAGCAGGAAGGACAGGGAAACTAATGAAAAACTGTTTTTT
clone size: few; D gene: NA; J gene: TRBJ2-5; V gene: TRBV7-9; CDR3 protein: CASSVDFQQYF; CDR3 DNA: TGTGCCAGCAGCGTGGACTTCCAGCAGTACTTC
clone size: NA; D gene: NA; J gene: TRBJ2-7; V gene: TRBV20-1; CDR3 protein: CSAPTGPYEQYF; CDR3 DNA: TGCAGTGCACCGACGGGGCCCTACGAGCAGTACTTC
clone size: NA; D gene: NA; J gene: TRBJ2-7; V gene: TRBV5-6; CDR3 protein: CASRSRGYISYEQYF; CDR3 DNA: TGTGCCAGCAGAAGCAGGGGTTACATCTCCTACGAGCAGTACTTC
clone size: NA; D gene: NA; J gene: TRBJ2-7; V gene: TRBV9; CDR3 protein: CASSAGPPPAYEQYF; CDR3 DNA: TGTGCCAGCAGCGCTGGCCCCCCCCCGGCCTACGAGCAGTACTTC
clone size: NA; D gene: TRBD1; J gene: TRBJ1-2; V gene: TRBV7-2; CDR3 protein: CASRRDRGPGYTF; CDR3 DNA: TGTGCCAGCAGGCGGGACAGGGGGCCCGGCTACACCTTC
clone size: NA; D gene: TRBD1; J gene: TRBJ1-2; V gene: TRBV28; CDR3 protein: CASLRDSYGYTF; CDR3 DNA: TGTGCCAGCCTACGGGACAGCTATGGCTACACCTTC
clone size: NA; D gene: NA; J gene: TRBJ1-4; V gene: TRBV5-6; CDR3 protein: CASSLPTNEKLFF; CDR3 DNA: TGTGCCAGCAGCTTACCAACTAATGAAAAACTGTTTTTT
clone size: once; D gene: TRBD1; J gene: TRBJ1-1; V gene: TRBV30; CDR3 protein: CAWSEQGFLANTEAFF; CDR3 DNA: TGTGCCTGGAGTGAACAGGGGTTTTTGGCGAACACTGAAGCTTTCTTT
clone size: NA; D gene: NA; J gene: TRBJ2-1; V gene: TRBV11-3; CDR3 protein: CASSLLDSEQFF; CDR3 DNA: TGTGCCAGCAGCCTCCTAGACTCTGAGCAGTTCTTC
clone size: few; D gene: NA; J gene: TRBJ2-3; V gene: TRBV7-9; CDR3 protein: CASSPRIVADTQYF; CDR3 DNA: TGTGCCAGCAGCCCCCGGATTGTCGCAGATACGCAGTATTTT
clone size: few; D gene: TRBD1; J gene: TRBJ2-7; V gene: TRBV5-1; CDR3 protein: CASSLLVRTGFDEQYF; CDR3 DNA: TGCGCCAGCAGCTTGTTGGTCAGGACAGGGTTCGACGAGCAGTACTTC
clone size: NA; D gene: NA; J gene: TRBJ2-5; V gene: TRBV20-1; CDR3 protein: CSARDPVGQETQYF; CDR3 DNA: TGCAGTGCTAGAGACCCTGTCGGTCAAGAGACCCAGTACTTC
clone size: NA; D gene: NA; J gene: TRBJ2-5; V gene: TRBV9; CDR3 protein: CASSVGGQQETQYF; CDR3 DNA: TGTGCCAGCAGCGTAGGGGGCCAACAAGAGACCCAGTACTTC
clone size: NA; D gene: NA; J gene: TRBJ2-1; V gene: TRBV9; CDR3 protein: CASSGNPGHNGQFF; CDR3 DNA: TGTGCCAGCAGCGGCAACCCGGGCCACAATGGGCAGTTCTTC